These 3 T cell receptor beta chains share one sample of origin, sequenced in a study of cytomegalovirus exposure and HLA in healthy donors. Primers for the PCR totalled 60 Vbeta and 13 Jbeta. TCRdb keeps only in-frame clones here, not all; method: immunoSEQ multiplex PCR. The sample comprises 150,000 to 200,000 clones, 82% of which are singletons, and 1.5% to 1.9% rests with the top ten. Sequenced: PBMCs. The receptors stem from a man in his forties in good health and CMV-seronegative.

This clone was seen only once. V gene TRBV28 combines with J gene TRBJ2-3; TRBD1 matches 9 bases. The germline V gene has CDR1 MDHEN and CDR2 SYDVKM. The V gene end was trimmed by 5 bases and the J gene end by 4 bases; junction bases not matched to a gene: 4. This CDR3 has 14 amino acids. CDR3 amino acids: CASSGQGIADTQYF. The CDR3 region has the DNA TGTGCCAGCAGTGGACAGGGGATCGCAGATACGCAGTATTTT.

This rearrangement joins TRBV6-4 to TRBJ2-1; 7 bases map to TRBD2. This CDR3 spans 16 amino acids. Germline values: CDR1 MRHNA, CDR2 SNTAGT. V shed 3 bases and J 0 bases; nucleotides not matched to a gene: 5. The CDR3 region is CASSESRGSSYNEQFF. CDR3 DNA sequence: TGTGCCAGCAGTGAATCGCGGGGGAGCTCCTACAATGAGCAGTTCTTC.

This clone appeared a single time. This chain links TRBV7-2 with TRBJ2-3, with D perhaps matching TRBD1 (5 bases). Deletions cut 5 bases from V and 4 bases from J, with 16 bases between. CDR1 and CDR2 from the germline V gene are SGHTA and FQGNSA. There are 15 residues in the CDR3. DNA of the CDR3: TGTGCCAGCAGCCCCAGGGTCGGAAGTCCAGATACGCAGTATTTT. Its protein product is CASSPRVGSPDTQYF.